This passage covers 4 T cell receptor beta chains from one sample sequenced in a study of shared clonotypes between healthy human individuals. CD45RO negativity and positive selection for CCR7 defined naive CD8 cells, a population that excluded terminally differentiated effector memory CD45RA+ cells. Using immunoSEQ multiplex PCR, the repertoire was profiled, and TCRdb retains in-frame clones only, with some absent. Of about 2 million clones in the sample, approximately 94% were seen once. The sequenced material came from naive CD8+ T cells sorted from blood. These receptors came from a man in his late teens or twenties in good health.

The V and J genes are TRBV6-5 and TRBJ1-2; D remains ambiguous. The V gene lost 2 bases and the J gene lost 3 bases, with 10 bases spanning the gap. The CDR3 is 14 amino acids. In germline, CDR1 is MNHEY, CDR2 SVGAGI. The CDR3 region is CASSYGPDDYGYTF. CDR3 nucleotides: TGTGCCAGCAGTTACGGGCCTGACGACTATGGCTACACCTTC.

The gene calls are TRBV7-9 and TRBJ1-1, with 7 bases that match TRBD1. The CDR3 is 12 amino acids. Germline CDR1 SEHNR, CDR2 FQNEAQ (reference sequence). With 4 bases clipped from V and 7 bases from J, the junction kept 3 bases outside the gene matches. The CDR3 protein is CASSWGDSEAFF. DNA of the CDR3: TGTGCCAGCAGCTGGGGGGACAGTGAAGCTTTCTTT.

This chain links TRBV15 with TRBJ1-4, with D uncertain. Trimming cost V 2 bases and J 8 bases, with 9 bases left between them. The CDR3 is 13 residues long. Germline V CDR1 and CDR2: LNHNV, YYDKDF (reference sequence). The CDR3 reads CATSRPEPEKLFF. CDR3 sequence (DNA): TGTGCCACCAGCAGACCCGAGCCCGAAAAACTGTTTTTT.

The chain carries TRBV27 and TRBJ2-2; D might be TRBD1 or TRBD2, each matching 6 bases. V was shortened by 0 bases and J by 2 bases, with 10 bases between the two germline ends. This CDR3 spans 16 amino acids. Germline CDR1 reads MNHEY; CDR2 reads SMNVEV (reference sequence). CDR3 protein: CASSLSRGANTGELFF. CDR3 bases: TGTGCCAGCAGTTTATCGAGGGGGGCCAACACCGGGGAGCTGTTTTTT.